This T cell receptor beta chain came from a study of cytomegalovirus exposure and HLA in healthy donors. Findings and caveats of the study: Analyzed later, most CMV-associated TCR beta chains appeared HLA-restricted.

The PCR had 60 Vbeta and 13 Jbeta primers. Sequenced by immunoSEQ multiplex PCR; TCRdb stores in-frame clones only, minus some. Here the sample spans fewer than 250,000 clones, about 70% being singletons. Germline CDR1 reads MGHRA; CDR2 reads YSYEKL. The CDR3 is made up of 11 amino acids. V was pared by 3 bases and J by 12 bases, with 4 bases of the junction left unmatched. In regard to this clone: Its antigen is as yet unknown.

The source material was PBMCs. This receptor was identified in a woman in her twenties or thirties in good health and CMV-seronegative. The genes are TRBV4-1 and TRBJ1-1, with 7 bases fitting TRBD1. CDR3 sequence reads: CASSHGQATFF. In DNA, the CDR3 is TGCGCCAGCAGCCACGGACAGGCGACTTTCTTT.